A selection of T cell receptor beta chains follows, all from one sample in a study of blood T cell repertoires in COVID-19. The method was immunoSEQ multiplex PCR; TCRdb's version includes in-frame clones alone and lacks a portion of them. The top ten hold about 2.2% of the sample, which has about 260,000 clones, about nine tenths seen once. The sequenced material came from peripheral blood. Source of these receptors: a woman aged 45 to 65 who had recovered from COVID-19. CDR3s include the opening cysteine and the closing phenylalanine or tryptophan. Each record gives: V gene, J gene, D gene, clone size, CDR3 DNA, CDR3 protein. D genes are given only for firm matches. Clone size, where shown, is once, few, many, or a class for clones that have expanded.

>TRBV7-2|TRBJ2-3|TRBD1|.
TGTGCCAGCAGCCGCGACAGACAGGGGGGTACGCAGTATTTT
CASSRDRQGGTQYF
>TRBV19|TRBJ2-2|TRBD2|.
TGTGCCAGTCAAGGGAGCGGGAGGGCCGTTAGGACCGGGGAGCTGTTTTTT
CASQGSGRAVRTGELFF
>TRBV9|TRBJ2-2|TRBD1|once
TGTGCCAGCAGCGTCGGAAGAAGGGGGCTCAACACCGGGGAGCTGTTTTTT
CASSVGRRGLNTGELFF
>TRBV9|TRBJ2-2|TRBD1|once
TGTGCCAGCAGCGTCTCACAGGGGCCCCTCAGTGGGGAGCTGTTTTTT
CASSVSQGPLSGELFF
>TRBV6-5|TRBJ1-5|TRBD1|.
TGTGCCAGCAGTTCGCGACAGGGGGCGCATCAGCCCCAGCATTTT
CASSSRQGAHQPQHF
>TRBV28|TRBJ1-2|TRBD1|few
TGTGCCAGCAGTCGGACAGGACAGCCGGAGTATGGCTACACCTTC
CASSRTGQPEYGYTF
>TRBV28|TRBJ2-5|.|.
TGTGCCATCTCAAGGGGCAGGGAGGACGTTCAGGAGACCCAGTACTTC
CAISRGREDVQETQYF
>TRBV25-1|TRBJ2-7|TRBD2|few
TGTGCCAGCAGTGAGGGGCTAGCGGGAAATTACGAGCAGTACTTC
CASSEGLAGNYEQYF
>TRBV18|TRBJ1-3|.|.
TGTGCCAGCTTCACCACCGGTCAGGGGTCTGGAAACACCATATATTTT
CASFTTGQGSGNTIYF
>TRBV6-2/TRBV6-3|TRBJ1-1|.|.
TGTGCCAGCAGTTTTACAGGGTTAAACACTGAAGTTTTCTTT
CASSFTGLNTEVFF
>TRBV21-1|TRBJ2-7|.|.
TGTGCCAGCAGCAAAGCGCTTTCGGGAAGGGCCTCCACCTACGAGCAGTACTTC
CASSKALSGRASTYEQYF
>TRBV5-1|TRBJ1-1|TRBD1|once
TGCGCCAGCAGCCAGGGACAGGGGGCGGGCACTGAAGCTTTCTTT
CASSQGQGAGTEAFF
>TRBV30|TRBJ1-2|TRBD1|.
TGTGCCTGGAGCGACAGGGGGCCGCGCTATGGCTACACCTTC
CAWSDRGPRYGYTF
>TRBV5-1|TRBJ1-4|.|.
TGCGCCAGCAGCTTGGCGACAGGACCCCCCGAAGGCCTGTTTTTT
CASSLATGPPEGLFF